The rows below give T cell receptor beta chains drawn from one sample of a study of blood T cell repertoires in COVID-19. This table comes from immunoSEQ multiplex PCR, and its TCRdb copy is limited to in-frame clones, with some not included. The sample yields roughly 280,000 clones, nearly 90% seen once. The sequenced sample consisted of PBMCs or T cells enriched from blood (not recorded which). These receptors all come from a woman in her sixties who had recovered from COVID-19. Each CDR3 is given with its conserved first and last residue. Fields, in order: V gene, clone size, D gene, J gene, CDR3 protein, CDR3 DNA. D genes are given only for firm matches. The size field is filled for only some rows; it gives once, few, many or a size class.

>TRBV20-1|-|-|TRBJ1-1
CSARGGERAFF
TGCAGTGCTAGAGGGGGGGAAAGGGCTTTCTTT
>TRBV4-1|-|TRBD1|TRBJ1-2
CASSQGQGALGYGYTF
TGCGCCAGCAGCCAAGGGCAGGGGGCCCTAGGATATGGCTACACCTTC
>TRBV9|-|-|TRBJ1-2
CASSVAEGGVYGYTF
TGTGCCAGCAGCGTAGCTGAAGGGGGAGTATATGGCTACACCTTC
>TRBV9|-|-|TRBJ1-4
CASSQNTGSNEKLFF
TGTGCCAGCAGCCAAAATACAGGGTCTAATGAAAAACTGTTTTTT
>TRBV10-3|-|-|TRBJ1-3
CAIGLGGGERGNTIYF
TGTGCCATCGGGCTGGGGGGAGGGGAGCGTGGAAACACCATATATTTT
>TRBV24-1|-|TRBD1|TRBJ2-4
CATSGGQGRNIQYF
TGTGCCACCAGTGGGGGACAGGGAAGAAACATTCAGTACTTC
>TRBV9|-|-|TRBJ2-2
CARNSGGGGETGELFF
TGTGCCCGCAACTCCGGGGGCGGGGGAGAAACCGGGGAGCTGTTTTTT
>TRBV20-1|-|-|TRBJ1-1
CSALTEAFF
TGCAGTGCTCTCACTGAAGCTTTCTTT
>TRBV10-2|few|-|TRBJ2-7
CASSESLSSYEQYF
TGCGCCAGCAGTGAGTCTCTAAGCTCCTACGAGCAGTACTTC
>TRBV4-2|few|-|TRBJ2-2
CASSPSPRNTGELFF
TGTGCCAGCAGCCCCTCCCCCCGGAACACCGGGGAGCTGTTTTTT
>TRBV24-1|-|TRBD1|TRBJ1-1
CATSDPGQGEAFF
TGTGCCACCAGTGATCCAGGACAGGGTGAAGCTTTCTTT
>TRBV19|-|TRBD1|TRBJ1-1
CASSTRTGGYTEAFF
TGTGCCAGTAGTACGAGGACAGGGGGTTACACTGAAGCTTTCTTT
>TRBV3-1/TRBV3-2|-|TRBD2|TRBJ2-7
CASKLAGGSYEQYF
TGTGCCAGCAAACTAGCGGGGGGTTCCTACGAGCAGTACTTC
>TRBV18|-|-|TRBJ2-5
CASSTGWLEETQYF
TGTGCCAGCTCAACCGGGTGGCTGGAAGAGACCCAATACTTC
>TRBV5-5|-|TRBD1|TRBJ2-7
CASSQPGQSTYEQYF
TGTGCCAGCAGCCAGCCGGGACAGTCTACCTACGAGCAGTACTTC
>TRBV27|-|-|TRBJ1-1
CASSLRVDAEAFF
TGTGCCAGCAGTTTACGGGTCGACGCTGAAGCTTTCTTT
>TRBV7-6|-|-|TRBJ2-1
CASSLVSRGEQFF
TGTGCCAGCAGCTTAGTTTCAAGGGGTGAGCAGTTCTTC
>TRBV28|once|TRBD2|TRBJ2-7
CASSSPGTSGSYEQYF
TGTGCCAGCAGCTCCCCCGGGACTAGCGGCTCCTACGAGCAGTACTTC
>TRBV5-4|-|-|TRBJ2-5
CASSVGAIQETQYF
TGTGCCAGCAGCGTCGGAGCGATCCAAGAGACCCAGTACTTC
>TRBV18|-|-|TRBJ1-1
CASSPQGGKNTEAFF
TGTGCCAGCTCACCTCAGGGCGGCAAAAACACTGAAGCTTTCTTT
>TRBV19|-|TRBD1|TRBJ1-5
CASSAPGGQDQPQHF
TGTGCCAGTAGTGCGCCAGGGGGGCAGGATCAGCCCCAGCATTTT
>TRBV3-1/TRBV3-2|once|TRBD2|TRBJ2-1
CASSSLAVEAQFF
TGTGCCAGCAGCTCCCTAGCGGTCGAAGCGCAGTTCTTC
>TRBV5-1|-|TRBD1|TRBJ2-7
CASSSPGQFYEQYF
TGCGCCAGCAGCTCACCGGGACAGTTCTACGAGCAGTACTTC
>TRBV5-5|few|TRBD1|TRBJ1-2
CASSLTTGQTIYGYTF
TGTGCCAGCAGCTTAACCACGGGACAGACTATCTATGGCTACACCTTC
>TRBV21-1|-|-|TRBJ1-1
CASSKELRTGCNTEAFF
TGTGCCAGCAGCAAAGAACTGAGGACAGGGTGTAACACTGAAGCTTTCTTT
>TRBV20-1|-|TRBD1|TRBJ1-2
CSASRGLDTF
TGCAGTGCCAGCAGGGGGCTAGACACCTTC
>TRBV19|few|TRBD1|TRBJ1-5
CASSMGQGLNQPQHF
TGTGCCAGTAGTATGGGACAGGGTTTAAATCAGCCCCAGCATTTT
>TRBV18|few|-|TRBJ2-7
CASSRGSFYEQYF
TGTGCCAGCTCACGAGGGAGTTTCTACGAGCAGTACTTC
>TRBV27|-|TRBD2|TRBJ2-1
CASRVSGRYNEQFF
TGTGCCAGCAGGGTAAGCGGGAGGTACAATGAGCAGTTCTTC
>TRBV25-1|-|TRBD1|TRBJ1-2
CASRGQGRGGYTF
TGTGCCAGCAGGGGACAGGGGAGGGGTGGCTACACCTTC
>TRBV18|few|TRBD2|TRBJ2-7
CASSPSGREGGEQYF
TGTGCCAGCTCACCGAGCGGCAGGGAGGGTGGCGAGCAGTACTTC
>TRBV5-1|-|TRBD1|TRBJ1-5
CASSLGTGGDQPQHF
TGCGCCAGCAGCTTGGGCACAGGGGGAGATCAGCCCCAGCATTTT
>TRBV7-9|-|-|TRBJ1-1
CASSFPTTEAFF
TGTGCCAGCAGCTTTCCAACTACAGAAGCTTTCTTT
>TRBV7-3|-|-|TRBJ2-2
CASSAQGSHTGELFF
TGTGCCAGCAGCGCCCAGGGGTCTCACACCGGGGAGCTGTTTTTT
>TRBV28|-|-|TRBJ1-1
CASSFPGTLNTEAFF
TGTGCCAGCAGTTTCCCCGGGACACTGAACACTGAAGCTTTCTTT
>TRBV4-1|-|-|TRBJ1-5
CASSQEAGAHRAQHF
TGCGCCAGCAGCCAAGAAGCAGGGGCCCACAGGGCCCAGCATTTT
>TRBV25-1|-|-|TRBJ1-2
CASRGSGDYGYTF
TGTGCCAGCAGGGGCTCGGGGGACTATGGCTACACCTTC
>TRBV20-1|-|-|TRBJ2-2
CSASLVNTGELFF
TGCAGTGCTAGTCTAGTGAACACCGGGGAGCTGTTTTTT
>TRBV4-1|-|TRBD1|TRBJ2-4
CASSKDRGLRLAENIQYF
TGCGCCAGCAGCAAGGACAGGGGGCTACGACTAGCGGAAAACATTCAGTACTTC
>TRBV11-1|-|-|TRBJ1-1
CASSLRSQLSEAFF
TGTGCCAGCAGCTTAAGGAGTCAGTTATCTGAAGCTTTCTTT
>TRBV9|-|-|TRBJ1-4
CASSLSGQGGEKLFF
TGTGCCAGCAGCTTAAGCGGGCAGGGAGGTGAAAAACTGTTTTTT
>TRBV11-2|-|TRBD1|TRBJ1-3
CASRTGDGNTIYF
TGTGCCAGCAGGACAGGGGACGGAAACACCATATATTTT
>TRBV11-3|-|TRBD1|TRBJ2-7
CASSQGATYEQYF
TGTGCCAGCTCGCAGGGGGCAACCTACGAGCAGTACTTC
>TRBV27|once|-|TRBJ2-1
CASSLAPLLEQFF
TGTGCCAGCAGTTTAGCCCCTTTACTTGAGCAGTTCTTC
>TRBV5-5|-|-|TRBJ2-2
CASSWGVTGELFF
TGTGCCAGCAGCTGGGGAGTCACCGGGGAGCTGTTTTTT
>TRBV24-1|-|-|TRBJ2-5
CATSDPGTFEETQYF
TGTGCCACCAGTGACCCCGGGACTTTTGAAGAGACCCAGTACTTC
>TRBV19|-|TRBD1|TRBJ1-5
CASSPGQGAFGQPQHF
TGTGCCAGTAGTCCAGGACAGGGGGCTTTTGGGCAGCCCCAGCATTTT
>TRBV7-9|few|-|TRBJ1-5
CASSLQGQPQHF
TGTGCCAGCAGCTTACAGGGACAGCCCCAGCATTTT
>TRBV5-1|-|-|TRBJ1-2
CASSLGQIYGYTF
TGCGCCAGCAGCTTGGGACAGATTTATGGCTACACCTTC
>TRBV18|once|-|TRBJ1-2
CASSPSPGENGYTF
TGTGCCAGCTCACCATCCCCAGGGGAGAATGGCTACACCTTC
>TRBV6-5|-|TRBD2|TRBJ2-3
CASSYSREGSDTQYF
TGTGCCAGCAGTTACTCGCGGGAGGGATCAGATACGCAGTATTTT
>TRBV9|once|TRBD2|TRBJ2-3
CASSSQGLAGRDTQYF
TGTGCCAGCAGCTCTCAGGGACTAGCGGGGAGGGATACGCAGTATTTT
>TRBV20-1|-|TRBD1|TRBJ1-1
CSASWRDRGRMNTEAFF
TGCAGTGCTAGTTGGAGGGACAGGGGGCGGATGAACACTGAAGCTTTCTTT
>TRBV21-1|few|-|TRBJ1-4
CASSTRLRTNEKLFF
TGTGCCAGCAGCACCCGGTTGAGGACTAATGAAAAACTGTTTTTT
>TRBV5-1|-|TRBD1|TRBJ2-3
CASSFKGAADTQYF
TGCGCCAGCAGCTTTAAGGGGGCGGCAGATACGCAGTATTTT
>TRBV6-5|once|-|TRBJ1-1
CASSYGSLNTEAFF
TGTGCCAGCAGTTACGGCAGTTTGAACACTGAAGCTTTCTTT
>TRBV7-3|-|TRBD1|TRBJ2-1
CASSLLRTGRNNEQFF
TGTGCCAGCAGCTTACTCCGGACAGGCCGGAACAATGAGCAGTTCTTC
>TRBV19|-|TRBD2|TRBJ2-1
CASSIDARTSGGSAEQFF
TGTGCCAGTAGTATAGATGCCCGGACTAGCGGGGGGTCTGCTGAGCAGTTCTTC
>TRBV9|-|-|TRBJ2-1
CASSVAGADNEQFF
TGTGCCAGCTCGGTGGCAGGGGCCGACAATGAGCAGTTCTTC